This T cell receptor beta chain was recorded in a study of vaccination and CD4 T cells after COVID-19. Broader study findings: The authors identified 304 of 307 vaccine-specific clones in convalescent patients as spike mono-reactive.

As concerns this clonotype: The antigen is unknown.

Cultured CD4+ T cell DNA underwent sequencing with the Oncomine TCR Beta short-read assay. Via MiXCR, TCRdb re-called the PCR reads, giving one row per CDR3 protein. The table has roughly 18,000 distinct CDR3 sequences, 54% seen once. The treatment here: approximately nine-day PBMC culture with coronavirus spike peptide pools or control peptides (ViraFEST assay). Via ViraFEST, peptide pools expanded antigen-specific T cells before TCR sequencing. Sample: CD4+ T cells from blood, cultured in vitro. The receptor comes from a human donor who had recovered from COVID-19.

CDR3 region: CSAKRGTEAFF. For the CDR3, the DNA is TGCAGTGCTAAGAGGGGGACTGAAGCTTTCTTT. V is TRBV20-1 and J is TRBJ1-1; D is possibly TRBD1 (6 bases). V was trimmed by 4 bases and J by 5 bases, leaving 8 bases between them. The germline V gene has CDR1 DFQATT and CDR2 SNEGSKA (reference sequence). The CDR3 has 11 residues.